Listed below are T cell receptor beta chains from one sample, sequenced in a study of vaccination and CD4 T cells after COVID-19. MiXCR, run by TCRdb on the PCR reads, gives a single entry per CDR3 protein. This sample has about 16,000 distinct CDR3 sequences, with 50% found just once. No antigen has been identified for these receptors. Sequences were obtained from CD4+ T cells from blood, cultured in vitro. All receptors derive from a human donor who had recovered from COVID-19. Both conserved end residues are part of each CDR3. Fields, in order: D gene, clone size, V gene, J gene, CDR3 DNA, CDR3 protein. D genes are given only for firm matches. Rows give clone size only sometimes, using once, few, many, or a class for an expanded clone.

TRBD1	NA	TRBV19	TRBJ1-2	TGTGCCAGTAGTCAAACAGGGGGCTCCTATGGCTACACCTTC	CASSQTGGSYGYTF
TRBD1	NA	TRBV4-1	TRBJ2-7	TGCGCCAGCAGCCGGGACAGGGGAAATTACGAGCAGTACTTC	CASSRDRGNYEQYF
NA	NA	TRBV19	TRBJ1-2	TGTGCCAGTAGTATAGTAGGCAGAAACTATGGCTACACCTTC	CASSIVGRNYGYTF
NA	few	TRBV2	TRBJ2-7	TGTGCCAGCAGAGGTTCCCGGGGCTACGAGCAGTACTTC	CASRGSRGYEQYF
TRBD1	NA	TRBV19	TRBJ1-5	TGTGCCAGCAACAGGGGCGAGGGCAATCAGCCCCAGCATTTT	CASNRGEGNQPQHF
TRBD1	NA	TRBV7-2	TRBJ2-7	TGTGCCAGCAGGGAGGACAGGGGAAGCTCCTACGAGCAGTACTTC	CASREDRGSSYEQYF
NA	NA	TRBV14	TRBJ2-1	TGTGCCAGCAGCCAAGGCGTGGCTCCCCAGGCCAATGAGCAGTTCTTC	CASSQGVAPQANEQFF
NA	few	TRBV27	TRBJ1-1	TGTGCCAGCAGTCTCGGACGAGATGCGTCAGCTTTCTTT	CASSLGRDASAFF
NA	NA	TRBV19	TRBJ2-4	TGTGCCAGTAGTAAGCCCTTGACAGGAACCAAAAACATTCAGTACTTC	CASSKPLTGTKNIQYF
TRBD2	medium-sized	TRBV20-1	TRBJ2-5	TGCAGTGCTCCCCGCGGACTAGCGGGGACGGGGACCCAGTACTTC	CSAPRGLAGTGTQYF
NA	NA	TRBV12-3/TRBV12-4	TRBJ2-1	TGTGCCAGCAGTTTAGGAGCGGAGAGCGGGCAGTTCTTC	CASSLGAESGQFF